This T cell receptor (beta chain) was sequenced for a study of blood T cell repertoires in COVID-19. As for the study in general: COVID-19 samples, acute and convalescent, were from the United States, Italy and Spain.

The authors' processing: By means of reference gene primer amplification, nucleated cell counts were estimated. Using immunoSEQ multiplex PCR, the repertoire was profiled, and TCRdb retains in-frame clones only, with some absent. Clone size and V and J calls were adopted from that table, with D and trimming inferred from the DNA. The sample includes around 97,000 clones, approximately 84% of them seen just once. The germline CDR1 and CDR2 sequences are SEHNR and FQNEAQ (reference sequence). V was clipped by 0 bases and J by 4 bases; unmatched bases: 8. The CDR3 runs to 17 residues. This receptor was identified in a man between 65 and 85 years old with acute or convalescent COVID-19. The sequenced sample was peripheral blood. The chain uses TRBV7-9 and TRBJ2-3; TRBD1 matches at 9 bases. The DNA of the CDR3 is TGTGCCAGCAGCTTAGCGTGGGACAGGGATTCAGCAGATACGCAGTATTTT. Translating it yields CASSLAWDRDSADTQYF.